This T cell receptor beta chain was identified in a study of T cell repertoires in cytomegalovirus infection. Looking at the study overall: Signatures in public TCR beta sequences pointed to both CMV infection and matching HLA type. Findings and caveats of the study: Predominance within the ex vivo response was attributable to HLA-C-restricted CMV-specific TCR beta clonotypes.

CDR3 length: 14 residues. Trimming pared 4 bases from V and 4 bases from J, leaving 10 bases between. Looked up from germline, CDR1 is KGHDR and CDR2 is SFDVKD. TCRdb analysed the reads with MiXCR anew, one entry per CDR3 protein. Here the sample spans around 320,000 distinct CDR3 sequences, 9.5% being singletons. Regarding this clonotype: Its cognate antigen is unknown.

The sample comprised PBMCs. The source of this sequence is a human donor in good health (CMV status not recorded). Some clones in this sample may be carry-over from other donors' samples. V usage is TRBV24-1 and J usage is TRBJ2-1; TRBD2 might be the D (6 bases). CDR3 protein: CATSDPGLYNEQFF. DNA for the CDR3: TGTGCCACCAGTGACCCGGGACTGTACAATGAGCAGTTCTTC.